Listed below are T cell receptor beta chains from one sample, sequenced in a study of T-cell memory formation after mild COVID-19. TCRdb passed the 5' RACE reads through MiXCR, listing each CDR3 protein once. Here the sample spans 250,000 to 300,000 distinct CDR3 sequences, 15% to 20% being singletons. The sample consisted of PBMCs or a T cell subset sorted from them (not recorded which). The receptors were gathered from a young man who had mild COVID-19 (a few samples of this study predate the infection). Cell type and time point are not known. CDR3s include the opening cysteine and the closing phenylalanine or tryptophan. Fields, in order: CDR3 length, J gene, V gene, CDR3 protein.

len: 15; j_gene: TRBJ2-5; v_gene: TRBV20-1; CDR3aa: CSARPGTSGGETQYF
len: 12; j_gene: TRBJ2-3; v_gene: TRBV7-9; CDR3aa: CATESTTDTQYF
len: 13; j_gene: TRBJ1-5; v_gene: TRBV6-5; CDR3aa: CASSYNENQPQHF
len: 18; j_gene: TRBJ2-5; v_gene: TRBV4-2; CDR3aa: CASSQDKRAGGYQETQYF
len: 13; j_gene: TRBJ2-6; v_gene: TRBV28; CDR3aa: CASTSSGANVLTF
len: 14; j_gene: TRBJ2-2; v_gene: TRBV5-1; CDR3aa: CASSQRTGTGELFF
len: 16; j_gene: TRBJ1-2; v_gene: TRBV7-2; CDR3aa: CASSLAPGDPFYGYTF
len: 14; j_gene: TRBJ2-3; v_gene: TRBV6-5; CDR3aa: CASSGGWDTDTQYF
len: 13; j_gene: TRBJ2-7; v_gene: TRBV4-3; CDR3aa: CASSQPDRDKQYF
len: 13; j_gene: TRBJ2-3; v_gene: TRBV7-2; CDR3aa: CASSLVGGISQYF
len: 14; j_gene: TRBJ2-3; v_gene: TRBV5-1; CDR3aa: CASSLGRNTDTQYF
len: 15; j_gene: TRBJ1-2; v_gene: TRBV3-1; CDR3aa: CASSHRFKGDYGYTF
len: 14; j_gene: TRBJ2-4; v_gene: TRBV12-3/TRBV12-4; CDR3aa: CASSLTPGTNIQYF
len: 13; j_gene: TRBJ1-5; v_gene: TRBV2; CDR3aa: CASGGPRNQPQHF
len: 13; j_gene: TRBJ1-5; v_gene: TRBV20-1; CDR3aa: CSASHSPKQPQHF
len: 16; j_gene: TRBJ2-7; v_gene: TRBV12-3/TRBV12-4; CDR3aa: CASSRYGLASSYEQYF
len: 10; j_gene: TRBJ1-1; v_gene: TRBV5-5; CDR3aa: CASSLDEHFF
len: 15; j_gene: TRBJ2-5; v_gene: TRBV7-9; CDR3aa: CASSLGSVYQETQYF
len: 13; j_gene: TRBJ1-1; v_gene: TRBV3-1; CDR3aa: CASTLRENTEAFF
len: 11; j_gene: TRBJ1-1; v_gene: TRBV3-1; CDR3aa: CASSQGIEAFF
len: 15; j_gene: TRBJ2-5; v_gene: TRBV7-9; CDR3aa: CASSRGTGNVETQYF
len: 15; j_gene: TRBJ1-2; v_gene: TRBV5-1; CDR3aa: CASSLAPRGIYGYTF
len: 14; j_gene: TRBJ1-2; v_gene: TRBV5-4; CDR3aa: CASSPPGVSYGYTF
len: 14; j_gene: TRBJ1-2; v_gene: TRBV4-1; CDR3aa: CASSQGFGGTGYTF
len: 14; j_gene: TRBJ2-1; v_gene: TRBV4-3; CDR3aa: CASSHPGNYNEQFF
len: 13; j_gene: TRBJ1-2; v_gene: TRBV2; CDR3aa: CASSDRNNYGYTF
len: 15; j_gene: TRBJ1-5; v_gene: TRBV5-1; CDR3aa: CASRPTPTTNQPQHF
len: 14; j_gene: TRBJ2-5; v_gene: TRBV9; CDR3aa: CASSPSDYQETQYF
len: 18; j_gene: TRBJ2-6; v_gene: TRBV20-1; CDR3aa: CSARYRTSLPSGANVLTF
len: 15; j_gene: TRBJ1-2; v_gene: TRBV7-2; CDR3aa: CASSLQGSGPYGYTF
len: 15; j_gene: TRBJ2-1; v_gene: TRBV24-1; CDR3aa: CATSDRAGAPNEQFF
len: 14; j_gene: TRBJ1-1; v_gene: TRBV10-3; CDR3aa: CAISLTDKNTEAFF
len: 14; j_gene: TRBJ2-5; v_gene: TRBV5-1; CDR3aa: CASSLGVKVETQYF
len: 14; j_gene: TRBJ1-1; v_gene: TRBV29-1; CDR3aa: CSVVGGSVATEAFF
len: 13; j_gene: TRBJ2-1; v_gene: TRBV5-1; CDR3aa: CASSLQESYEQFF
len: 15; j_gene: TRBJ1-4; v_gene: TRBV4-1; CDR3aa: CASSQEWDHVEKLFF
len: 15; j_gene: TRBJ2-7; v_gene: TRBV14; CDR3aa: CASSQGYSGSWEQYF
len: 15; j_gene: TRBJ2-5; v_gene: TRBV10-3; CDR3aa: CAISDGPETKSAQYF
len: 16; j_gene: TRBJ2-7; v_gene: TRBV7-6; CDR3aa: CASSLRSGAGTYEQYF
len: 12; j_gene: TRBJ2-7; v_gene: TRBV7-2; CDR3aa: CASSFRVREQYF
len: 15; j_gene: TRBJ2-1; v_gene: TRBV12-3/TRBV12-4; CDR3aa: CASSTLGGGRGEQFF
len: 16; j_gene: TRBJ2-5; v_gene: TRBV20-1; CDR3aa: CSARESKRGFQETQYF
len: 13; j_gene: TRBJ2-4; v_gene: TRBV5-1; CDR3aa: CASSAGLENIQYF
len: 15; j_gene: TRBJ1-1; v_gene: TRBV6-4; CDR3aa: CASETTGRMNTEAFF
len: 15; j_gene: TRBJ1-5; v_gene: TRBV5-1; CDR3aa: CASSLWGEGGQPQHF
len: 13; j_gene: TRBJ2-7; v_gene: TRBV29-1; CDR3aa: CSGMTGQGYEQYF
len: 17; j_gene: TRBJ2-1; v_gene: TRBV7-2; CDR3aa: CASSLEVMWGGGNEQFF
len: 14; j_gene: TRBJ2-3; v_gene: TRBV6-1; CDR3aa: CASSERGNTDTQYF
len: 16; j_gene: TRBJ2-4; v_gene: TRBV6-6; CDR3aa: CASSYSSPTTRAIQYF
len: 18; j_gene: TRBJ1-3; v_gene: TRBV10-3; CDR3aa: CAISESRAGTGNGNTIYF
len: 15; j_gene: TRBJ2-2; v_gene: TRBV4-3; CDR3aa: CASSQDMAATGELFF